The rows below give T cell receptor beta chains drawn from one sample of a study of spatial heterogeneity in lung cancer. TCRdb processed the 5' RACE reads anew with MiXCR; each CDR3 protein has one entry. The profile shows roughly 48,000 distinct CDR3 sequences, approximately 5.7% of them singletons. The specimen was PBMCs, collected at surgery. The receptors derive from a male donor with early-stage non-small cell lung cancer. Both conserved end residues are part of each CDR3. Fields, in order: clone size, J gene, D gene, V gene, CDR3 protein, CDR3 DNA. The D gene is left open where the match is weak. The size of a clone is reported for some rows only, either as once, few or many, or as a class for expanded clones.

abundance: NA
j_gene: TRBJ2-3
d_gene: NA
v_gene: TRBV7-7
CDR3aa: CASSFEWADTQYF
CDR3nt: TGTGCCAGCAGCTTTGAGTGGGCAGATACGCAGTATTTT

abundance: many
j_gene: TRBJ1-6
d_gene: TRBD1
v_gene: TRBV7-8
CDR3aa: CASSSDRGDNSPLHF
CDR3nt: TGTGCCAGCAGCTCCGACAGGGGTGATAATTCACCCCTCCACTTT

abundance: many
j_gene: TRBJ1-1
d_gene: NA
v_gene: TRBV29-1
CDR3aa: CSVAGQPMNTEAFF
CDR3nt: TGCAGCGTTGCTGGACAGCCCATGAACACTGAAGCTTTCTTT

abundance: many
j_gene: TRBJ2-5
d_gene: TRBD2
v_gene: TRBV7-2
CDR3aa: CASSPGLAGGAQYF
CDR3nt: TGTGCCAGCAGCCCCGGACTAGCGGGAGGGGCCCAGTACTTC

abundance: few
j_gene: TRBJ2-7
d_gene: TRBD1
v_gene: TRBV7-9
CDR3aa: CASSPPGTGWEQYF
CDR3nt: TGTGCCAGCAGCCCCCCCGGGACAGGGTGGGAGCAGTACTTC

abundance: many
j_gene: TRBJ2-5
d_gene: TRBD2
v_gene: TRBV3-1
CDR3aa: CASSHWTSGSRKTQYF
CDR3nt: TGTGCCAGCAGCCACTGGACTAGCGGGAGCAGGAAGACCCAGTACTTC

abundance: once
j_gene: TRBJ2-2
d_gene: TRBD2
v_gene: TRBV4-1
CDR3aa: CASSQPGLAGGHRAGELFF
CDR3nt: TGCGCCAGCAGCCAGCCGGGACTAGCGGGAGGGCATCGGGCCGGGGAGCTGTTTTTT

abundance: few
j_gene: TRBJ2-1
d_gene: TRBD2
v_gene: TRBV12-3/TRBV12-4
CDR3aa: CASSPPGGRLAGHYNEQFF
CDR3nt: TGTGCCAGCAGTCCTCCCGGGGGTCGGCTAGCGGGCCATTACAATGAGCAGTTCTTC

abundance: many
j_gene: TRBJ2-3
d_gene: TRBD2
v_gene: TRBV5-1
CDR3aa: CASSLPGGTDTQYF
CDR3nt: TGCGCCAGCAGCTTGCCGGGAGGAACAGATACGCAGTATTTT

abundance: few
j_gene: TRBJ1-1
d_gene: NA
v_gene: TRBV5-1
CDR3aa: CASSQTTGVTEAFF
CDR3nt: TGCGCCAGCAGCCAGACGACGGGAGTCACTGAAGCTTTCTTT

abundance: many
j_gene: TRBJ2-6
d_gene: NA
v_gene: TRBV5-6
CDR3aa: CASSFRDSGANVLTF
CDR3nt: TGTGCCAGCAGCTTCAGGGACTCTGGGGCCAACGTCCTGACTTTC

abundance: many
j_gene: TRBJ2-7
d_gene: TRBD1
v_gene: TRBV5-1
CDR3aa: CASSRGQAISYEQYF
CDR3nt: TGCGCCAGCAGCCGGGGACAGGCGATCTCCTACGAGCAGTACTTC

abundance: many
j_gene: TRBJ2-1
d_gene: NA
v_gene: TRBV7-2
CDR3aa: CASSLVIAAEQFF
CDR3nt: TGTGCCAGCAGCTTAGTGATAGCTGCTGAGCAGTTCTTC

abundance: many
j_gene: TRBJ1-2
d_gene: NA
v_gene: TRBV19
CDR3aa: CASSIAGDYGYTF
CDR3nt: TGTGCCAGTAGTATTGCAGGGGACTATGGCTACACCTTC

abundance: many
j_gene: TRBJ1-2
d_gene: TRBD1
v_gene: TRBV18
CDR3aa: CASSPTDRDYGYTF
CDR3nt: TGTGCCAGCTCACCAACGGACAGGGATTATGGCTACACCTTC

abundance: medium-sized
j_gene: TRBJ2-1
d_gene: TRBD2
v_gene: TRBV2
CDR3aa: CASSPLVGASGRAIYNEQFF
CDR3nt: TGTGCCAGCAGTCCCCTCGTCGGTGCTAGCGGGAGGGCCATCTACAATGAGCAGTTCTTC

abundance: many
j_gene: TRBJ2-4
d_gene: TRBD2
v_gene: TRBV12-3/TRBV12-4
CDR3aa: CASSSGSGVTKNIQYF
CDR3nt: TGTGCCAGCAGTTCAGGTAGCGGGGTCACCAAAAACATTCAGTACTTC

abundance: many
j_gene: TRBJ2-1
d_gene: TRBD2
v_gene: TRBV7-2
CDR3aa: CASSFILAGANEQFF
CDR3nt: TGTGCCAGCAGCTTCATACTAGCGGGGGCCAATGAGCAGTTCTTC

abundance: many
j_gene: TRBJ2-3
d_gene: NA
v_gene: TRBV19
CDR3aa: CASSIAQDSAQYF
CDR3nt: TGTGCCAGTAGTATAGCCCAGGACTCGGCGCAGTATTTT

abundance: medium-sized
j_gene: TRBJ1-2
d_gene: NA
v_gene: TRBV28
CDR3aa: CASSRLQGSYGYTF
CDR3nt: TGTGCCAGCAGTCGCCTACAAGGGTCCTATGGCTACACCTTC

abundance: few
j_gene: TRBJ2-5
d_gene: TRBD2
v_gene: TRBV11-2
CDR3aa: CASSLSLTSGAETQYF
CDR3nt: TGTGCCAGCAGCTTATCCCTGACTAGCGGGGCAGAGACCCAGTACTTC

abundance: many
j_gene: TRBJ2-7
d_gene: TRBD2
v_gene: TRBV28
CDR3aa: CASSFRARGGIGLAYEQYF
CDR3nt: TGTGCCAGCAGTTTTAGGGCCCGGGGAGGGATTGGGCTTGCCTACGAGCAGTACTTC

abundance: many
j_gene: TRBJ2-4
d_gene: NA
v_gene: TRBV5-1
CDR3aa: CASSFGLGSMSAKNIQYF
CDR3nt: TGCGCCAGCAGCTTCGGTCTTGGCAGTATGTCGGCCAAAAACATTCAGTACTTC

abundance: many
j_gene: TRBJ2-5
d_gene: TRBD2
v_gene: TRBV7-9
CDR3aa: CASSLTSGTETQYF
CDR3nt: TGTGCCAGCAGCCTCACTAGCGGGACAGAGACCCAGTACTTC